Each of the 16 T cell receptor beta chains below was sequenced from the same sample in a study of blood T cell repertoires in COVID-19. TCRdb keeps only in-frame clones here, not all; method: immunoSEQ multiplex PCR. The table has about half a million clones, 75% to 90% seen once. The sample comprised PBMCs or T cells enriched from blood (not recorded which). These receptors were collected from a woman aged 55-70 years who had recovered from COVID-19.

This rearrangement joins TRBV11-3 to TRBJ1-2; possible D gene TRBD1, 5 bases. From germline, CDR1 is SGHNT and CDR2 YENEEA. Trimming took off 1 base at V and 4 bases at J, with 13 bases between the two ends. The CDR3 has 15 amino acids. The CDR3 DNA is TGTGCCAGCAGCTTAGCGCAGGGATTAGGCTATGGCTACACCTTC. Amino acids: CASSLAQGLGYGYTF.

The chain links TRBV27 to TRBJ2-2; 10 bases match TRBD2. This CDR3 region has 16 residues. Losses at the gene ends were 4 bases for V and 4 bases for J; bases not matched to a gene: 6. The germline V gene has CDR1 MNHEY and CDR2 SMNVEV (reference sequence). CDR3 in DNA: TGTGCCAGCAGTTCTTTAGCGGGGGGAGGCACCGGGGAGCTGTTTTTT. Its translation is CASSSLAGGGTGELFF.

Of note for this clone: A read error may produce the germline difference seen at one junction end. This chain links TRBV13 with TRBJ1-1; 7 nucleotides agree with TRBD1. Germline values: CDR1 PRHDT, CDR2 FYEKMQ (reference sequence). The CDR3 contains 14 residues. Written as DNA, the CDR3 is TGTGCCAGCAGCCTAGGCGACAGGGACCCTGAAGCTTTCTTT. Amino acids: CASSLGDRDPEAFF.

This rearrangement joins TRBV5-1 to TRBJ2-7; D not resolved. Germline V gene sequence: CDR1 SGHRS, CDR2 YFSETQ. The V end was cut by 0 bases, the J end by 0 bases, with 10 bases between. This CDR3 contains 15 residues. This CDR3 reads CASSLVPGSSYEQYV. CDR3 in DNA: TGCGCCAGCAGCTTGGTCCCGGGTAGCTCCTACGAGCAGTACGTC.

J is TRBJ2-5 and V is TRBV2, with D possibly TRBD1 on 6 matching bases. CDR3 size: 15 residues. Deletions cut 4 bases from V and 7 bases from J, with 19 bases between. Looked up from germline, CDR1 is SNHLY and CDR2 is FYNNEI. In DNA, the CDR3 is TGTGCCAGCAGTGCCTCCGACAGGCGAGAAGTGACCCAGTACTTC. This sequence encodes CASSASDRREVTQYF. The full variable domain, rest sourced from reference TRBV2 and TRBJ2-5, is EPEVTQTPSHQVTQMGQEVILRCVPISNHLYFYWYRQILGQKVEFLVSFYNNEISEKSEIFDDQFSVERPDGSNFTLKIRSTKLEDSAMYFCASSASDRREVTQYFGPGTRLLVL.

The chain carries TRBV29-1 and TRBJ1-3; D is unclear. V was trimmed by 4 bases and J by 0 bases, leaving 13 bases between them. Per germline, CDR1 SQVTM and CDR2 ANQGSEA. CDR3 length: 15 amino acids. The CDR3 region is CSVVGPPTSGNTIYF. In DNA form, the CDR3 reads TGCAGCGTTGTCGGTCCGCCCACCTCTGGAAACACCATATATTTT. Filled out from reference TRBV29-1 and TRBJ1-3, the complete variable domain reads SAVISQKPSRDICQRGTSLTIQCQVDSQVTMMFWYRQQPGQSLTLIATANQGSEATYESGFVIDKFPISRPNLTFSTLTVSNMSPEDSSIYLCSVVGPPTSGNTIYFGEGSWLTVV.

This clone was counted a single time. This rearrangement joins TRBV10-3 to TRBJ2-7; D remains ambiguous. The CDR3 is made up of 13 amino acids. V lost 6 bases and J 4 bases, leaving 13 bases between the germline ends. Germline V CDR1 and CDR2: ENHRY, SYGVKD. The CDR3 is CAIRPDQVYEQYF. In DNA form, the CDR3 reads TGTGCCATCAGGCCAGACCAGGTATACGAGCAGTACTTC.

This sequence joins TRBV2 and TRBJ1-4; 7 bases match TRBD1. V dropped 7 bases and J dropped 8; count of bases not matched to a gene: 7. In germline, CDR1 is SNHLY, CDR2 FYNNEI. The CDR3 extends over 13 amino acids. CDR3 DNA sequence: TGTGCCAGCAATACCGGGACAGCGGAAAAACTGTTTTTT. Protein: CASNTGTAEKLFF.

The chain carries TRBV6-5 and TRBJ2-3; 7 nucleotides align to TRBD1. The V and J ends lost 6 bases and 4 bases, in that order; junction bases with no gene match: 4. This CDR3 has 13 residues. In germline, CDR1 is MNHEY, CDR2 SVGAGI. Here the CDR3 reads CASRQTGPDTQYF. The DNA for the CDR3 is TGTGCCAGCAGGCAGACAGGGCCAGATACGCAGTATTTT.

CDR3 DNA: TGTGCCAGCAGGTTCCGGACAGGGTCGACTCAGCCCCAGCATTTT. Translating it yields CASRFRTGSTQPQHF. The chain uses TRBV6-5 and TRBJ1-5; TRBD1 matches 8 bases. Looked up from germline, CDR1 is MNHEY and CDR2 is SVGAGI. CDR3 size: 15 residues. J was trimmed by 6 bases and V by 6 bases; bases with no gene match: 10.

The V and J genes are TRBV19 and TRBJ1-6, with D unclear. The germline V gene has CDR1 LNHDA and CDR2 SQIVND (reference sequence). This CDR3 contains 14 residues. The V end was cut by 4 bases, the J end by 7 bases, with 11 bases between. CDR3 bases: TGTGCCAGTAGTAATATAAACTCAAATTCACCCCTCCACTTT. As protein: CASSNINSNSPLHF.

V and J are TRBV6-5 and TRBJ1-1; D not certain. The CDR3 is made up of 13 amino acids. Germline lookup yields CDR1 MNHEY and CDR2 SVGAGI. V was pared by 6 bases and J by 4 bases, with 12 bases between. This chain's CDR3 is CASSGISGTEAFF. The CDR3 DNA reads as TGTGCCAGCAGCGGGATTTCGGGCACTGAAGCTTTCTTT.

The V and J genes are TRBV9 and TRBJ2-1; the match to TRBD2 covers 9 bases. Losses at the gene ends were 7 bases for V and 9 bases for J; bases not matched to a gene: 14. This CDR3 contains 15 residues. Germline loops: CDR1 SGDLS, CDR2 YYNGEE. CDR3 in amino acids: CASALAGAPFAEQFF. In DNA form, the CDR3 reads TGTGCCAGCGCATTAGCGGGGGCCCCTTTTGCTGAGCAGTTCTTC.

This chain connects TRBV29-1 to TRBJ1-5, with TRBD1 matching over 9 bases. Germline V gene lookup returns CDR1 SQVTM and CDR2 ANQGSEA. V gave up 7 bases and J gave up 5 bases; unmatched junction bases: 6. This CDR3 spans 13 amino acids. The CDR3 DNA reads TGCAGCGGGGGACAGGGAAAAGATCAGCCCCAGCATTTT. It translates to CSGGQGKDQPQHF.

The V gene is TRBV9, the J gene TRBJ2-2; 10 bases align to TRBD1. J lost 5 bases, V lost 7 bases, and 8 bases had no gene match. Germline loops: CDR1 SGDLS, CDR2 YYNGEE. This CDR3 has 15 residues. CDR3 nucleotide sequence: TGTGCCAGCGACAGACAGGGGGCAGGGACCGGGGAGCTGTTTTTT. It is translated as CASDRQGAGTGELFF.

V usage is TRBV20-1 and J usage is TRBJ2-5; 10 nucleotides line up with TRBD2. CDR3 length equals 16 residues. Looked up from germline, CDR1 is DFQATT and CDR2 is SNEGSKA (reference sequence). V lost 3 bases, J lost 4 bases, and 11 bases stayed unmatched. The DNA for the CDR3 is TGCAGTGCTAGTCGGGCTAGCGGGGGAGTAATAGAGACCCAGTACTTC. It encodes CSASRASGGVIETQYF.